The rows below give T cell receptor beta chains drawn from one sample of a study of Ad26.COV2.S vaccination and SARS-CoV-2 variants. Data came from immunoSEQ multiplex PCR; TCRdb stores just in-frame clones and leaves some out. This table holds 350,000 to 450,000 clones, about 90% found once. This specimen consisted of peripheral blood, obtained after recovery from COVID-19. These receptors originate from a human donor who had recovered from COVID-19. The CDR3 runs from the conserved cysteine through the conserved F or W. D genes are given only for firm matches. Clone size, where shown, is once, few, many, or a class for clones that have expanded.

clone_size	d_call	v_call	j_call	cdr3_nt	cdr3_aa
.	TRBD1	TRBV2	TRBJ2-2	TGTGCCAGCAGACCGACAGGGGAGACCGGGGAGCTGTTTTTT	CASRPTGETGELFF
.	.	TRBV19	TRBJ1-5	TGTGCCAGTAGTATTCTGGACAGCAGCAATCAGCCCCAGCATTTT	CASSILDSSNQPQHF
.	.	TRBV5-1	TRBJ2-1	TGCGCCAGCAGCTTGGCGGGGGACAGACTTTTGGGCGTGCAGTTCTTC	CASSLAGDRLLGVQFF
.	.	TRBV7-6	TRBJ2-3	TGTGCCAGCGGGGGGACAACAGATACGCAGTATTTT	CASGGTTDTQYF
.	.	TRBV28	TRBJ1-5	TGTGCCAGCAGTCTACAGGGATGGCCTCAGCCCCAGCATTTT	CASSLQGWPQPQHF
.	TRBD2	TRBV7-3	TRBJ2-2	TGTGCCAGCAGCTCCTCGGGGACTAGCGCGGTCTCCGGGGAGCTGTTTTTT	CASSSSGTSAVSGELFF
.	.	TRBV6-1	TRBJ1-1	TGTGCCAGCAGTGATTCCCCCTTGGTCGGGCCTTGGAACACTGAAGCTTTCTTT	CASSDSPLVGPWNTEAFF
.	.	TRBV9	TRBJ1-1	TGTGCCAGCAGCGTAGACGAGGGCTTGAGCACTGAAGCTTTCTTT	CASSVDEGLSTEAFF
.	.	TRBV19	TRBJ1-1	TGTGCCAGTATCCCCGGGGGGGCACAAAACACTGAAGCTTTCTTT	CASIPGGAQNTEAFF
.	TRBD2	TRBV5-5	TRBJ2-5	TGTGCCAGCAGCTTCTCGCCGGCTAGCGGGGGGATCCCCCAAGAGACCCAGTACTTC	CASSFSPASGGIPQETQYF
.	.	TRBV10-3	TRBJ2-3	TGTGCCACCCAACCGGGACTCCACTCCTCAGGGGCGCAGTATTTT	CATQPGLHSSGAQYF
.	TRBD1	TRBV11-2	TRBJ1-4	TGTGCCAGCAGCTCGGGACAGGGTCAGGGTGGAAAACTGTTTTTT	CASSSGQGQGGKLFF
.	.	TRBV5-6	TRBJ1-1	TGTGCCAGCAGCCCAGGGGTTCTGAACACTGAAGCTTTCTTT	CASSPGVLNTEAFF
.	.	TRBV9	TRBJ1-2	TGTGCCAGCAGCGTGGACAGCAACTATGGCTACACCTTC	CASSVDSNYGYTF
.	.	TRBV27	TRBJ1-5	TGTGCCAGCAGCATCAGGGAGGGTCAGCCCCAGCATTTT	CASSIREGQPQHF
.	.	TRBV7-3	TRBJ2-3	TGTGCCAGCAGCCCTGGTGGCGTTACCACAGATACGCAGTATTTT	CASSPGGVTTDTQYF
.	.	TRBV6-5	TRBJ2-2	TGTGCCAGCCGAGGCCTAGGCGCGAACACCGGGGAGCTGTTTTTT	CASRGLGANTGELFF
few	TRBD2	TRBV6-2/TRBV6-3	TRBJ2-3	TGTGCCAGCAGCCCGCCGGGACTAGCGAGCACAGATACGCAGTATTTT	CASSPPGLASTDTQYF
.	TRBD1	TRBV2	TRBJ2-2	TGTGCCAGTAGGGGGACAGCCAACACCGGGGAGCTGTTTTTT	CASRGTANTGELFF
.	TRBD1	TRBV4-1	TRBJ1-2	TGCGCCAGCAGCCAAGCACCCGGGACAGGGGGCGCCAGCTACACCTTC	CASSQAPGTGGASYTF
.	.	TRBV10-3	TRBJ1-1	TGTGCCATCAGTGGGGGTGAGAACACTGAAGCTTTCTTT	CAISGGENTEAFF
.	.	TRBV27	TRBJ2-7	TGTGCCAGCAGTTATGCGGGACTCGGCTACGAGCAGTACTTC	CASSYAGLGYEQYF
.	.	TRBV24-1	TRBJ2-3	TGTGCCACCAGTGACACAGGTACGGGTACAGATACGCAGTATTTT	CATSDTGTGTDTQYF
.	.	TRBV5-5	TRBJ2-3	TGTGCCAGCAGCTCCGGGAATGGGGGGGCGACAGATACGCAGTATTTT	CASSSGNGGATDTQYF
.	.	TRBV9	TRBJ1-1	TGTGCCAGCAGCTTACCGGGCCATCCCTCTCCCCAGTTT	CASSLPGHPSPQF
once	TRBD1	TRBV4-1	TRBJ2-7	TGCGCCAGCAGCCCAGTCCTTTTGACAGGGGGCCACGAGCAGTACTTC	CASSPVLLTGGHEQYF
.	.	TRBV11-2	TRBJ1-6	TGTGCCAGCAGTTTCGACCGTGATAATTCACCCCTCCACTTT	CASSFDRDNSPLHF
.	TRBD1	TRBV5-1	TRBJ2-3	TGCGCCAGCAGGAACACCGGGACAGGACCTGACACAGATACGCAGTATTTT	CASRNTGTGPDTDTQYF
.	.	TRBV5-6	TRBJ1-1	TGTGCCAGCAGCCCGAAGGGGATCTCTGAAGCTTTCTTT	CASSPKGISEAFF
.	TRBD1	TRBV5-5	TRBJ2-5	TGTGCCAGCAGCTCCGTTGGGACAGAAGAGACCCAGTACTTC	CASSSVGTEETQYF
.	.	TRBV5-6	TRBJ2-5	TGTGCCAGCAGCTTGGGGCAGGGCAGCCAAGAGACCCAGTACTTC	CASSLGQGSQETQYF
.	.	TRBV6-5	TRBJ2-7	TGTGCCAGCTGGCAGGGAATGTCCTACGAGCAGTACTTC	CASWQGMSYEQYF
.	.	TRBV27	TRBJ2-7	TGTGCCAGCAGTTTGAATCCACGGGACGAGCAGTACTTC	CASSLNPRDEQYF
.	.	TRBV2	TRBJ1-2	TGTGCCAGCAGTGAAGCAGCGGGGTTTAAGGGCTACACCTTC	CASSEAAGFKGYTF
.	.	TRBV7-8	TRBJ2-1	TGTGCCAGCAGCCCTCGTAAGGGCTTCTCCTACAATGAGCAGTTCTTC	CASSPRKGFSYNEQFF
.	.	TRBV3-1/TRBV3-2	TRBJ1-1	TGTGCCAGCAGCCCCAAAATGGGGAGGCTCGGGACTGAAGCTTTCTTT	CASSPKMGRLGTEAFF
.	.	TRBV15	TRBJ1-5	TGTGCCACCCGCAAAGGGAGCAATCAGCCCCAGCATTTT	CATRKGSNQPQHF
.	TRBD1	TRBV7-8	TRBJ1-5	TGTGCCAGCAGCCCTCCCCCGCAGGGGGAGCCCCAGCATTTT	CASSPPPQGEPQHF
.	.	TRBV5-1	TRBJ1-6	TGCGCCAGCACCACAGTAAATTCACCCCTCCACTTT	CASTTVNSPLHF
once	TRBD1	TRBV3-1/TRBV3-2	TRBJ1-1	TGTGCCAGCAGCGCAAGGGACAGGATGAACACTGAAGCTTTCTTT	CASSARDRMNTEAFF
.	TRBD2	TRBV7-9	TRBJ2-3	TGTGCCAGCAGCTTATGGTCTAGCGGGGGACCAGATACGCAGTATTTT	CASSLWSSGGPDTQYF